These 30 T cell receptor beta chains were all obtained from the same sample, sequenced in a study of T cells in Graves' hyperthyroidism and ophthalmopathy. RNA transcripts gave rise to amplified TCR beta CDR3 regions. A first-round RT-PCR of the TCR CDR3 used the HTBI primer set. One entry per CDR3 protein results from TCRdb running MiXCR on the multiplex PCR reads. The sample shows almost 600,000 distinct CDR3 sequences, approximately 13% of them seen only once. The specimen was blood. All receptors derive from a woman in her twenties or thirties with Graves' hyperthyroidism that later progressed to Graves' ophthalmopathy.

In this sample, this clonotype turned up many times. The chain is built from TRBV25-1 and TRBJ1-1; a possible D gene is TRBD1 (6 bases). Germline assignment: CDR1 MGHDK and CDR2 SYGVNS. Trimming shortened V by 4 bases and J by 1 base, and 22 bases separated the two germline ends. This CDR3 spans 18 amino acids. The CDR3 protein is CASSGKMRGTPWNTEAFF. CDR3 in DNA: TGTGCCAGCAGTGGTAAGATGCGAGGGACACCTTGGAACACTGAAGCTTTCTTT.

Ten or more counts support this clonotype. J is TRBJ1-4 and V is TRBV19; D may be TRBD1 (6 bases). This CDR3 spans 15 amino acids. Germline-derived CDR1 and CDR2 are LNHDA and SQIVND (reference sequence). The V end was cut by 1 base, the J end by 10 bases, with 16 bases between. The CDR3 nucleotides read TGTGCCAGTAGTATAGGCCAGGGGATAATGGTAAAACTGTTTTTT. It translates to CASSIGQGIMVKLFF.

This clonotype has ten or more counts. The gene calls are TRBV2 and TRBJ2-1; D perhaps matches TRBD2 (5 bases). The ends were cut back, 4 bases at V and 0 bases at J, with 10 bases in the middle. The germline CDR1 and CDR2 sequences are SNHLY and FYNNEI. The CDR3 consists of 15 residues. The CDR3, as DNA: TGTGCCAGCAGTGGCGGGCCTCACTCCTACAATGAGCAGTTCTTC. Protein sequence: CASSGGPHSYNEQFF.

This clonotype was counted between two and nine times. The chain recombines TRBV4-1 with TRBJ1-1; weak D call: TRBD1 (5 bases). This CDR3 has 19 amino acids. Trimming pared 1 base from V and 5 bases from J, leaving 26 bases between. Looked up from germline, CDR1 is MGHRA and CDR2 is YSYEKL. CDR3 nucleotides: TGCGCCAGCAGCCAAGGGGGCTCGGGCCAGGTGAAGGGCGGTACTGAAGCTTTCTTT. Its translation: CASSQGGSGQVKGGTEAFF.

J is TRBJ1-1 and V is TRBV20-1; D ambiguous. Trimming shortened V by 1 base and J by 6 bases, and 6 bases separated the two germline ends. CDR1 DFQATT and CDR2 SNEGSKA come from the germline V gene (reference sequence). This CDR3 contains 11 residues. The CDR3 coding sequence is TGCAGTGCTAGAGCGCAGCCTGAAGCTTTCTTT. Amino acid sequence: CSARAQPEAFF.

This clonotype was counted at least ten times. V and J are TRBV20-1 and TRBJ2-6, with a weak D call TRBD2 (6 bases). The ends were cut back, 5 bases at V and 0 bases at J, with 8 bases in the middle. The CDR3 extends over 14 amino acids. Per germline, CDR1 DFQATT and CDR2 SNEGSKA (reference sequence). The CDR3 protein is CSALSGSGANVLTF. CDR3 coding DNA: TGCAGTGCTCTTAGCGGCTCTGGGGCCAACGTCCTGACTTTC.

This clonotype was counted at least ten times. The chain is built from TRBV2 and TRBJ2-2; D is undetermined. The ends were cut back, 5 bases at V and 0 bases at J, with 10 bases in the middle. Germline V gives CDR1 SNHLY, CDR2 FYNNEI. The CDR3 has 15 residues. CDR3 loop: CASSLTSTNTGELFF. Here the CDR3 DNA reads TGTGCCAGCAGTTTGACAAGTACGAACACCGGGGAGCTGTTTTTT. The entire variable domain, with the rest obtained from reference TRBV2 and TRBJ2-2, is as follows: EPEVTQTPSHQVTQMGQEVILRCVPISNHLYFYWYRQILGQKVEFLVSFYNNEISEKSEIFDDQFSVERPDGSNFTLKIRSTKLEDSAMYFCASSLTSTNTGELFFGEGSRLTVL.

In its sample, this clonotype was seen many times. The genes are TRBV11-2 and TRBJ2-4, with 7 bases that match TRBD2. V lost 8 bases to trimming and J lost 0 bases; unmatched junction nucleotides: 7. The CDR3 loop spans 15 amino acids. Germline lookup yields CDR1 SGHAT and CDR2 FQNNGV. The CDR3 reads CASGRGVLAKNIQYF. DNA of the CDR3: TGTGCCAGCGGCCGGGGGGTGCTAGCCAAAAACATTCAGTACTTC. Full variable domain (missing parts from reference TRBV11-2 and TRBJ2-4): EAGVAQSPRYKIIEKRQSVAFWCNPISGHATLYWYQQILGQGPKLLIQFQNNGVVDDSQLPKDRFSAERLKGVDSTLKIQPAKLEDSAVYLCASGRGVLAKNIQYFGAGTRLSVL.

This clonotype was recorded at least ten times. The V gene is TRBV5-5, the J gene TRBJ1-5, with TRBD1 as a possible D gene (5 bases). The CDR3 sequence is 15 residues long. CDR1 SGHKS and CDR2 YYEKEE come from the germline V gene (reference sequence). Trimming stripped 0 bases from V and 4 bases from J, with 11 bases between. In nucleotides, the CDR3 is TGTGCCAGCAGCTTGGAGGGAGGGGCGAATCAGCCCCAGCATTTT. Amino acid sequence: CASSLEGGANQPQHF.

This clonotype was seen at least ten times. V usage is TRBV7-9 and J usage is TRBJ2-7; D uncertain. Germline V gene data show CDR1 as SEHNR and CDR2 as FQNEAQ (reference sequence). The length of the CDR3 is 15 residues. The V end lost 5 bases, the J end lost 3 bases, and 17 bases lay between the germline ends. The CDR3 DNA follows: TGTGCCAGCAGCGGCCCTTCAAGCGATTTCTACGAGCAGTACTTC. Protein sequence: CASSGPSSDFYEQYF.

This clonotype was detected a few times. The chain has TRBV9 and TRBJ2-1, with 8 bases aligning to TRBD1. V lost 6 bases to trimming and J lost 10 bases; unmatched junction nucleotides: 3. Germline loops: CDR1 SGDLS, CDR2 YYNGEE. The CDR3 runs to 11 residues. This CDR3 reads CASTRTGEQFF. CDR3 bases: TGTGCCAGCACTCGGACAGGGGAGCAGTTCTTC.

The gene calls are TRBV20-1 and TRBJ2-5, with a possible D match to TRBD2 (6 bases). Trimming left V 5 bases short and J 2 bases short, with 12 bases between. The CDR3 consists of 13 residues. The germline V gene encodes CDR1 DFQATT and CDR2 SNEGSKA (reference sequence). The CDR3 sequence is CSAAGGAQETQYF. CDR3 nucleotides: TGCAGTGCTGCCGGGGGAGCACAAGAGACCCAGTACTTC.

This clonotype was counted many times. The rearrangement links TRBV30 to TRBJ1-5; D possibly corresponds to TRBD1 (6 bases). The CDR3 extends over 13 amino acids. Between the trimmed V and J ends, which lost 1 base and 6 bases, there was a span of 10 bases. Per germline, CDR1 GTSNPN and CDR2 SVGIG (reference sequence). The CDR3 nucleotides read TGTGCCTGGAGTGGGGGGCGGCGTCAGCCCCAGCATTTT. Translating gives CAWSGGRRQPQHF.

On this clonotype: At one boundary the junction diverges from the germline segment, which might be a read error. The V gene is TRBV7-2, the J gene TRBJ2-1; the D gene is possibly TRBD2 (5 bases). The CDR3 length is 15 residues. In germline, CDR1 is SGHTA, CDR2 FQGNSA. DNA of the CDR3: TGTGCCAGCAGCTTAGCCAGCGGAGCCTACAATGAGCAGTCCTTC. It translates to CASSLASGAYNEQSF.

This clonotype came up many times. V usage is TRBV6-1 and J usage is TRBJ1-5; D might be TRBD1 (5 bases). The germline V gene encodes CDR1 MNHNS and CDR2 SASEGT. The V end lost 5 bases, the J end lost 5 bases, and 7 bases lay between the germline ends. CDR3 length: 12 amino acids. This chain's CDR3 is CASSQTDQPQHF. CDR3 DNA sequence: TGTGCCAGCAGTCAGACAGATCAGCCCCAGCATTTT.

The V and J genes are TRBV5-1 and TRBJ2-4, with D hard to call. Trimming removed 3 bases at V and 7 bases at J, with 17 bases between. CDR3 size: 15 residues. Germline V CDR1 and CDR2: SGHRS, YFSETQ. CDR3 coding DNA: TGCGCCAGCAGCTACTTGACAACGCTCGACAACATTCAGTACTTC. Protein: CASSYLTTLDNIQYF. Complete variable domain (other parts from reference TRBV5-1 and TRBJ2-4): KAGVTQTPRYLIKTRGQQVTLSCSPISGHRSVSWYQQTPGQGLQFLFEYFSETQRNKGNFPGRFSGRQFSNSRSEMNVSTLELGDSALYLCASSYLTTLDNIQYFGAGTRLSVL.

This clonotype has a count of ten or more. This rearrangement joins TRBV19 to TRBJ2-1; 11 bases fit TRBD2. The V gene end was trimmed by 3 bases and the J gene end by 4 bases; junction bases not matched to a gene: 11. This CDR3 region has 18 residues. Per germline, CDR1 LNHDA and CDR2 SQIVND (reference sequence). The CDR3 DNA is TGTGCCAGTAGTATCGGACTAGCGGGTTCTAGCGTTTACAATGAGCAGTTCTTC. It yields the protein CASSIGLAGSSVYNEQFF.

As to this clonotype: Mismatch with germline at one junction end may stem from a read error. The chain joins TRBV28 to TRBJ1-1; D may be TRBD1 (6 bases). The V gene's germline CDR1 is MDHEN and CDR2 SYDVKM. The CDR3 contains 13 residues. Here the CDR3 DNA reads TGTGCCGGCAGATCTGGACGGGGGCTACAAGCTTTCTTT. Its translation: CAGRSGRGLQAFF.

This clonotype showed up many times. The V call is TRBV12-5, the J call TRBJ2-7; D might be TRBD1 (5 bases). V lost 5 bases and J 4 bases, leaving 21 bases between the germline ends. The CDR3 sequence is 16 residues long. CDR1 and CDR2 from the germline V gene are LGHNT and FRNRAP. CDR3 region: CASGPSPSDRGYEQYF. Here the CDR3 DNA reads TGTGCTAGTGGTCCCTCCCCTTCCGACAGAGGATACGAGCAGTACTTC.

The CDR3 DNA sequence: TGTGCCAGCAGCCCACAGGGGACAGGGAACTATGGCTACACCTTC. Residues: CASSPQGTGNYGYTF. The chain recombines TRBV12-3 or TRBV12-4 with TRBJ1-2; 9 nucleotides agree with TRBD1. V was clipped by 6 bases and J by 2 bases; unmatched bases: 7. There are 15 residues in the CDR3.

This clonotype has a count of ten or more. The chain links TRBV19 to TRBJ2-1; the D is unclear. CDR1 is LNHDA, CDR2 SQIVND, per germline (reference sequence). The CDR3 length is 11 residues. With 5 bases removed from V and 10 bases from J, the gap between germline ends came to 9 bases. CDR3 amino acids: CASSSSWEQFF. Here the CDR3 DNA reads TGTGCCAGTAGTTCCTCTTGGGAGCAGTTCTTC. The full variable domain, rest sourced from reference TRBV19 and TRBJ2-1, is DGGITQSPKYLFRKEGQNVTLSCEQNLNHDAMYWYRQDPGQGLRLIYYSQIVNDFQKGDIAEGYSVSREKKESFPLTVTSAQKNPTAFYLCASSSSWEQFFGPGTRLTVL.

This clonotype was picked up a small number of times. The V and J genes are TRBV25-1 and TRBJ2-5, with 12 bases fitting TRBD2. The CDR3 is 15 amino acids. J was trimmed by 4 bases and V by 6 bases; bases with no gene match: 6. Germline V gene lookup returns CDR1 MGHDK and CDR2 SYGVNS. In DNA form, the CDR3 reads TGTGCCAGCAGGACCAGACTAGCGGGAGTAGAGACCCAGTACTTC. Its translation is CASRTRLAGVETQYF.

This clonotype was observed many times. The chain has TRBV20-1 and TRBJ2-7; TRBD1 matches 9 bases. The J segment lost 2 bases and the V segment lost 6 bases, leaving 14 bases of the junction unmatched. The CDR3 contains 16 residues. Looked up from germline, CDR1 is DFQATT and CDR2 is SNEGSKA (reference sequence). CDR3 amino acids: CSAEIQTGTGPYEQYF. The CDR3 DNA reads as TGCAGTGCCGAAATCCAAACCGGGACAGGGCCCTACGAGCAGTACTTC.

This clonotype has a count of ten or more. The DNA for the CDR3 is TGTGCCAGTAGCTCGACAGGGGAATCACCCCTCCACTTT. Amino acid sequence: CASSSTGESPLHF. The chain is built from TRBV19 and TRBJ1-6; 8 bases are a match to TRBD1. Trimming cost V 6 bases and J 10 bases; bases outside gene matches: 5. The CDR3 loop spans 13 amino acids. The V gene's germline CDR1 is LNHDA and CDR2 SQIVND (reference sequence).

This clonotype has a handful of counts. The CDR3 sequence: CASSHPLSSYNSPLHF. The CDR3 DNA reads as TGCGCCAGCAGCCACCCGTTGAGCTCCTATAATTCACCCCTCCACTTT. The chain joins TRBV4-1 to TRBJ1-6; D unresolved. Per the germline V gene, CDR1 is MGHRA and CDR2 is YSYEKL. Trimming removed 3 bases from V and 0 bases from J, with 9 bases in between. The CDR3 runs to 16 residues.

The chain links TRBV19 to TRBJ2-6; D uncertain. Per the germline V gene, CDR1 is LNHDA and CDR2 is SQIVND (reference sequence). The CDR3 length is 14 residues. The V end lost 6 bases, the J end lost 0 bases, and 6 bases lay between the germline ends. CDR3 region: CASSDSSGANVLTF. CDR3 nucleotides: TGTGCCAGTAGCGATAGCTCTGGGGCCAACGTCCTGACTTTC.

With regard to this clonotype: A clone one base away is much larger, so this may be a read error. The V call is TRBV4-2, the J call TRBJ1-5, with a tentative D call TRBD1 (6 bases). CDR1 is LGHNA and CDR2 is YNFKEQ in the germline V gene. V shed 3 bases and J shed 2 bases, with 8 bases lying between them. The CDR3 runs 14 residues. The CDR3 bases are TGTGCCAGCAGCCAGGACAGCGGCAATCAGCCCCAGCATTTT. Protein product: CASSQDSGNQPQHF.

This clonotype was seen at least ten times. The chain employs TRBV24-1 and TRBJ1-4; D is perhaps TRBD1 (5 bases). CDR1 KGHDR and CDR2 SFDVKD come from the germline V gene. The CDR3 has 16 amino acids. V lost 4 bases, J lost 0 bases, and 11 bases lay in between. CDR3 bases: TGTGCCACCAGTGAAGACGGGGGTGCAACTAATGAAAAACTGTTTTTT. Amino acid sequence: CATSEDGGATNEKLFF.

This clonotype has a count of ten or more. The chain recombines TRBV11-2 with TRBJ1-1; TRBD1 might be the D (5 bases). The CDR3 is 13 amino acids. In germline, CDR1 is SGHAT, CDR2 FQNNGV. V lost 3 bases and J lost 6, with 11 bases in between. This CDR3 is CASSFAREAEAFF. CDR3 bases: TGTGCCAGCAGCTTTGCCAGGGAGGCTGAAGCTTTCTTT.

The chain combines TRBV7-2 with TRBJ1-3; no definite D call. Germline V lookup: CDR1 SGHTA, CDR2 FQGNSA. Deletions cut 0 bases from V and 6 bases from J, with 6 bases between. The CDR3 contains 13 residues. CDR3 nucleotide sequence: TGTGCCAGCAGCTTAGCCACCCCAAACACCATATATTTT. This codes for CASSLATPNTIYF.